This note documents a single TCR beta chain sequence. This clone's antigen is unknown. One base away there is no much larger clone; base qualities are not given. From the germline V gene, CDR1 is SGDLS and CDR2 is YYNGEE. At the junction V is shortened by 2 bases and J by 0 bases, with 5 bases in between. The CDR3 contains 13 residues, cysteine and phenylalanine counted. The DNA shown is the 39-base CDR3, in frame from base 1. TCRbeta CDR3 regions were amplified from genomic DNA using the immunoSEQ Assay, a bias-controlled multiplex PCR. Under the source paper's analysis protocol: Nucleated cell counts per sample were estimated from amplification of reference gene primers within the assay. Sequence reads were collapsed and filtered to measure the absolute abundance of every unique TCRbeta CDR3 rearrangement. For each sample, productive Simpson clonality was calculated by taking the square root of Simpson's diversity index across productive rearrangements. Sourced from immuneACCESS, this table was stored by TCRdb with only in-frame sequences that have V and J called. A share of the clones is absent; for the studies checked, an unresolved V gene accounts for under half, and the remainder has no known explanation. The V and J calls and clone size were taken over from that table, and D and trimming were inferred from the DNA. The sample includes 190,000 or so clones, with 70% to 90% observed a single time. The ten top clones hold less than 3% of the sample.

The data are from a study of blood T cell repertoires in COVID-19 (dated by TCRdb to about 2020). About the full investigation: The collaborator samples originated in the United States, Italy and Spain and spanned the acute and convalescent phases of COVID-19. A de-identified subject ID, COVID-19 status, age in years and sex were almost always included in the sample metadata. HLA class I and class II types, where available, came from metadata supplied by the sample provider rather than from assay-based typing. The material from the prospective study consisted of cDNA or gDNA derived from T cells, B-cell-depleted T cells, or PBMCs. A freely available public database, intended as a resource for researchers studying the immune response to SARS-CoV-2, is where the repertoires were released. The samples were drawn from the first 160 participants of the ongoing ImmuneRACE study and from over a thousand subjects provided by 6 global collaborators. Deeply sampled blood TCRbeta repertoires from subjects exposed to, actively infected with, or recovered from COVID-19 were included in the dataset. The research as a whole found: How much clinical and demographic metadata was included differed by source and by participant, and the metadata was provided uncurated.

Collaborating institutions collected whole blood in K2EDTA tubes following their own protocols. For TCRbeta analysis, collaborator samples were shipped as frozen whole blood, as isolated PBMCs, or as DNA extracted from either sample type. The sequence is built from TRBV9 and TRBJ2-5, with the D gene call left open. The TCR was taken from a man aged 40-49 years with active or convalescent COVID-19. Input material: peripheral blood. The nucleotide sequence is TGTGCCAGCAGCGTTAGCTACCAAGAGACCCAGTACTTC. This gives the protein CASSVSYQETQYF.